This TCR beta chain was obtained from a study of T cell responses to AZD1222 COVID-19 vaccine. TCRdb's table, derived via immunoSEQ multiplex PCR, lists solely in-frame clones and lacks some. The sample lists about 35,000 clones, about 88% occurring once. The CDR3 extends over 13 amino acids. Germline lookup yields CDR1 MRHNA and CDR2 SNTAGT. Trimming at V came to 2 bases and at J to 9 bases, leaving 1 base not matched to a gene. Turning to this clone: Its antigen is unknown.

Study-level findings and limits: Repertoires were sampled only after the peak T cell response.

The source material was peripheral blood, sampled on day 0 of AZD1222 vaccination. The chain links TRBV6-4 to TRBJ2-1, with 10 positions matching TRBD2. This receptor was obtained from an adult in good health. CDR3 nucleotide sequence: TGTGCCAGCAGTGACAGGACTAGCGGTGAGCAGTTCTTC. The encoded protein is CASSDRTSGEQFF.